This T cell receptor beta chain came from a study of follicular helper T cells after annual influenza vaccination (dated by TCRdb to between 2016 and 2019). In terms of the full investigation: After each seasonal influenza vaccination, blood samples were collected on days 0, 7 and 28. To study recall of cTfh clones, some subjects were followed through successive annual vaccinations in the 2013-2014, 2014-2015 and 2015-2016 seasons. The 2015 samples were processed right after collection, while the 2013-2014 samples were cryopreserved. One week after vaccination, a second recruited cohort of more than nine subjects (Table S1) displayed a similar ICOS+CD38+ cTfh response. Six subjects had multi-year samples: four covered two vaccination seasons and two covered three seasons. The study at large found these results: Productive TCRB sequences were recovered from only about 8.5-20% of analyzed cells, so rare clonotypes could not be sampled. Day 7 ICOS+CD38+ clones were most often found later in ICOS-CD38- cTfh, suggesting that subset may serve as a memory reservoir. Successive annual vaccinations recalled a recurring oligoclonal ICOS+CD38+ cTfh response that included tetramer and AIM influenza-specific clonotypes. ICOS+CD38+ cTfh clonality correlated with the frequency of that population, and its change correlated with the change in circulating plasmablast frequency.

Library preparation employed the immunoSEQ multiplex PCR assay. Adaptive Biotechnologies carried out TCRB amplification, library preparation, sequencing and preliminary bioinformatics at Survey level resolution. For TCRB sequencing, genomic DNA from sorted cTfh populations was amplified by multiplex PCR. Processing in the source paper ran as follows. In R, clonality was calculated as 1 minus the normalized Shannon entropy, and the Gini index was computed using the R package ineq. The overlap score was defined as the summed counts of shared sequences divided by the total counts of all sequences in both compared samples. Shared-clonotype significance used Fisher's exact test assuming a theoretical repertoire of 10^7 TCRB sequences. The immuneACCESS repertoire file appears here via TCRdb, limited to in-frame rearrangements. These files lack a portion of the clones; in checked studies, under half of the deficit traces to unresolved V genes, and the cause of the others is not known. D and trimming come from the DNA, and the V and J calls and clone size come from that table. This sample comprises around 490 clones, approximately 80% of them detected only once. The ten biggest clones cover around 5% of the sample.

With regard to this clone: Its antigen is unknown. No clone much larger than this one lies a single base away; base qualities are absent.

Clipping removes 5 bases from V and 4 bases from J, with 11 as the unmatched junction base count. From a lookup of the germline V gene (reference sequence), CDR1 and CDR2 are SGHNT and YYREEE. The CDR3 has 15 amino acids, counting the end cysteine and phenylalanine. The CDR3 DNA has 45 bases and is translated from base 1. Interpreted using the paper, the time point label stands for: 2015-2016 season, 7 days after influenza vaccination. Adults were given seasonal inactivated influenza vaccine (Fluvarix), and sorted blood CD4 subsets were followed by TCRB sequencing before and after vaccination. To be eligible, subjects had to be community-dwelling and could not have received an influenza vaccine during the previous 6 months. Influenza vaccine contraindications, substance abuse, HIV/AIDS, active malignancy, immunomodulatory medication and active illness such as respiratory infection were included among the exclusion criteria. At each time point, somewhere between about 40 and 110 mL of blood was taken. Non-naive CD4+CXCR5+PD-1+ cells were defined as circulating Tfh and were sorted into ICOS+CD38+ and ICOS-CD38- fractions. PBMC were isolated using Ficoll-Paque PLUS or SepMate separation. Cell subsets were sorted from PBMC on a BD FACS Aria before DNA extraction.

Sequenced here: CXCR5+ CD38+ circulating T follicular helper cells from blood, sampled 7 days after influenza vaccination. The cell subset or site tag for this specimen amounts to: circulating Tfh, non-naive CD4+CXCR5+PD-1+ (ICOS+CD38+ or ICOS-CD38-). The origin of this receptor is an adult who received the influenza vaccine. This chain joins TRBV5-4 to TRBJ2-5, and 7 bases in between align with TRBD2. The encoded CDR3 is CASSLGGGSGETQYF. The DNA sequence reads TGTGCCAGCAGTCTGGGGGGGGGTTCGGGAGAGACCCAGTACTTC.